Listed here are 22 T cell receptor beta chains from one sample, sequenced in a study of cytomegalovirus exposure and HLA in healthy donors. Both 60 Vbeta primers and 13 Jbeta primers went into the PCR. The data were produced by immunoSEQ multiplex PCR, yet TCRdb's version contains in-frame clones alone and is incomplete. The sample records around 180,000 clones, around 82% being singletons. Material: PBMCs. Source of these receptors: a man between 18 and 35 years old in good health and CMV-seronegative.

The count of this clone is one. The CDR3 sequence: CASSRRITGKQTQYF. CDR3 DNA: TGTGCCAGCAGTCGCCGAATTACAGGGAAACAGACCCAGTACTTC. The chain joins TRBV7-2 to TRBJ2-5, with D perhaps TRBD1 (6 bases). This CDR3 has 15 residues. Looked up from germline, CDR1 is SGHTA and CDR2 is FQGNSA. Trimming took 6 bases from V and 6 from J, leaving 20 bases between them.

The rearrangement uses TRBV11-3 and TRBJ2-1; D is unresolved. The CDR3 spans 14 residues. Germline CDR1 is SGHNT and CDR2 is YENEEA. Trimming pared 3 bases from V and 8 bases from J, leaving 14 bases between. The CDR3 region is CASSFGSEGDEQFF. The CDR3 nucleotides read TGTGCCAGCAGCTTTGGCAGCGAAGGTGATGAGCAGTTCTTC. Looking up the rest from reference TRBV11-3 and TRBJ2-1 gives the full variable domain: EAGVVQSPRYKIIEKKQPVAFWCNPISGHNTLYWYLQNLGQGPELLIRYENEEAVDDSQLPKDRFSAERLKGVDSTLKIQPAELGDSAVYLCASSFGSEGDEQFFGPGTRLTVL.

V usage is TRBV19 and J usage is TRBJ2-2, with unresolved D. CDR1 LNHDA and CDR2 SQIVND come from the germline V gene (reference sequence). The germline V and J ends were trimmed by 4 bases and 7 bases, with 7 bases remaining between them. This CDR3 has 12 residues. In nucleotides, the CDR3 is TGTGCCAGTAGTAACTATGGCGGGGAGCTGTTTTTT. Translating gives CASSNYGGELFF.

V and J are TRBV28 and TRBJ2-3; a weak D match, TRBD2 (6 bases). Between the trimmed V and J ends, which lost 6 bases and 6 bases, there was a span of 16 bases. Germline V gene data show CDR1 as MDHEN and CDR2 as SYDVKM. This CDR3 is built from 14 residues. The CDR3 region is CASSSVGRDDTQYF. The CDR3 DNA is TGTGCCAGCAGCTCAGTCGGGCGGGACGATACGCAGTATTTT.

In nucleotides, the CDR3 is TGTGCCAGCAGCTTGATGGGCGGCTACACCTTC. It codes for CASSLMGGYTF. J is TRBJ1-2 and V is TRBV5-6; D is unclear. V lost 1 base, J lost 8 bases, and 6 bases lay in between. The CDR3 spans 11 residues. Germline V lookup: CDR1 SGHDT, CDR2 YYEEEE.

This sequence joins TRBV7-2 and TRBJ2-7; weak D call: TRBD2 (5 bases). The CDR3 covers 15 residues. Germline V lookup: CDR1 SGHTA, CDR2 FQGNSA. V lost 4 bases and J lost 2, with 15 bases in between. The CDR3 reads CASSSPGLATYEQYF. For the CDR3, the DNA is TGTGCCAGCAGCTCGCCAGGACTGGCAACCTACGAGCAGTACTTC.

The chain couples TRBV4-3 to TRBJ2-7; a possible D gene is TRBD1 (6 bases). The germline CDR1 and CDR2 sequences are LGHNA and YSLEER. There are 16 residues in the CDR3. Deletions cut 1 base from V and 0 bases from J, with 13 bases between. The CDR3 is CASSQGDRGGSYEQYF. CDR3 bases: TGCGCCAGCAGCCAAGGGGACCGAGGGGGCTCCTACGAGCAGTACTTC.

J is TRBJ2-3 and V is TRBV19, with TRBD2 matching over 12 bases. The CDR3 loop spans 15 amino acids. The germline V gene has CDR1 LNHDA and CDR2 SQIVND (reference sequence). With 4 bases clipped from V and 6 bases from J, the junction kept 5 bases outside the gene matches. The CDR3 DNA reads as TGTGCCAGTAGTACGCTAGCGGGAGGGTTGGATACGCAGTATTTT. This sequence encodes CASSTLAGGLDTQYF.

The chain carries TRBV6-6 and TRBJ1-1; TRBD1 agrees at 8 bases. Per germline, CDR1 MNHNY and CDR2 SVGAGI (reference sequence). The CDR3 totals 14 residues. V lost 5 bases, J lost 4 bases, and 6 bases stayed unmatched. CDR3 sequence: CASSPPGTGTEAFF. Written as DNA, the CDR3 is TGTGCCAGCAGTCCTCCGGGGACAGGCACTGAAGCTTTCTTT.

The chain uses TRBV19 and TRBJ1-1; 12 bases map to TRBD1. Germline CDR1 reads LNHDA; CDR2 reads SQIVND (reference sequence). The CDR3 runs 16 residues. The V and J ends lost 4 bases and 7 bases, in that order; junction bases with no gene match: 10. The CDR3 is CASSTPRDRGRLEAFF. DNA for the CDR3: TGTGCCAGTAGTACCCCCCGGGACAGGGGGCGACTTGAAGCTTTCTTT. The entire variable domain, with the rest obtained from reference TRBV19 and TRBJ1-1, is as follows: DGGITQSPKYLFRKEGQNVTLSCEQNLNHDAMYWYRQDPGQGLRLIYYSQIVNDFQKGDIAEGYSVSREKKESFPLTVTSAQKNPTAFYLCASSTPRDRGRLEAFFGQGTRLTVV.

The chain is built from TRBV5-6 and TRBJ2-7; 7 bases align to TRBD2. This CDR3 is 14 amino acids long. V trimming: 4 bases; J trimming: 4 bases; junction bases outside the gene matches: 8. CDR1 SGHDT and CDR2 YYEEEE come from the germline V gene. In DNA form, the CDR3 reads TGTGCCAGCAGCCCGGGACTAAAGAAGTACGAGCAGTACTTC. As protein: CASSPGLKKYEQYF.

CDR3 nucleotides: TGTGCCAGCAGCCCATCGGACAGGGCCTACGAGCAGTACTTC. Amino acids: CASSPSDRAYEQYF. The chain couples TRBV4-2 to TRBJ2-7; the match to TRBD1 covers 8 bases. Germline CDR1 is LGHNA and CDR2 is YNFKEQ. J lost 2 bases, V lost 4 bases, and 4 bases had no gene match. CDR3 length: 14 amino acids.

The rearrangement links TRBV7-2 to TRBJ2-3; a weak D match, TRBD1 (5 bases). V gave up 1 base and J gave up 0 bases, with 11 bases separating them. The CDR3 spans 16 residues. Germline assignment: CDR1 SGHTA and CDR2 FQGNSA. Here the CDR3 reads CASSLVPDTSTDTQYF. The CDR3 DNA reads TGTGCCAGCAGCTTAGTCCCGGACACCAGCACAGATACGCAGTATTTT.

This chain links TRBV6-4 with TRBJ2-2; the match to TRBD2 covers 10 bases. V shed 6 bases and J 4 bases; nucleotides not matched to a gene: 2. The CDR3 has 14 amino acids. The germline CDR1 and CDR2 sequences are MRHNA and SNTAGT. CDR3 amino acids: CASRGLAATGELFF. The CDR3 nucleotides read TGTGCCAGCAGAGGACTAGCGGCCACCGGGGAGCTGTTTTTT.

This clone has just a few counts. J is TRBJ2-2 and V is TRBV6-1; tentatively, D is TRBD2 (5 bases). The CDR3 extends over 15 amino acids. Germline V gene lookup returns CDR1 MNHNS and CDR2 SASEGT. Trimming cost V 0 bases and J 7 bases, with 12 bases left between them. The CDR3 reads CASSEARAVFGELFF. Here the CDR3 DNA reads TGTGCCAGCAGTGAAGCGAGGGCAGTATTCGGGGAGCTGTTTTTT.

This clone was recorded a few times. CDR3 loop: CASSPRGSNQPQHF. CDR3 coding DNA: TGTGCCAGCAGCCCCAGGGGAAGTAATCAGCCCCAGCATTTT. The chain is built from TRBV7-2 and TRBJ1-5; a weak D match, TRBD1 (6 bases). Germline lookup yields CDR1 SGHTA and CDR2 FQGNSA. The CDR3 contains 14 residues. Trimming stripped 5 bases from V and 4 bases from J, with 12 bases between. Full variable domain (missing parts from reference TRBV7-2 and TRBJ1-5): GAGVSQSPSNKVTEKGKDVELRCDPISGHTALYWYRQSLGQGLEFLIYFQGNSAPDKSGLPSDRFSAERTGGSVSTLTIQRTQQEDSAVYLCASSPRGSNQPQHFGDGTRLSIL.

This clone has only one observation. This chain connects TRBV19 to TRBJ1-1; no firm D call. V dropped 3 bases and J dropped 5 bases, with 10 bases sitting between them. The CDR3 is 13 residues long. CDR1 is LNHDA and CDR2 is SQIVND in the germline V gene (reference sequence). CDR3 protein: CASSILGYTEAFF. As DNA, the CDR3 is TGTGCCAGTAGTATTCTCGGTTATACTGAAGCTTTCTTT.

This clone was seen a handful of times. CDR3 in amino acids: CASSVDPGGSASGNTIYF. The CDR3 bases are TGTGCCAGCAGCGTAGACCCCGGGGGTAGCGCCTCTGGAAACACCATATATTTT. The chain uses TRBV9 and TRBJ1-3; possible D gene TRBD1, 5 bases. Germline V CDR1 and CDR2: SGDLS, YYNGEE. V dropped 0 bases and J dropped 0 bases, with 16 bases sitting between them. This CDR3 contains 18 residues.

The CDR3 here is CAWSVPRQRVFEQYF. CDR3 nucleotides: TGTGCCTGGAGTGTACCGAGACAGAGAGTATTCGAGCAGTACTTC. The chain joins TRBV30 to TRBJ2-7; tentatively, D is TRBD1 (5 bases). The CDR3 loop spans 15 amino acids. Trimming shortened V by 0 bases and J by 6 bases, and 18 bases separated the two germline ends. From germline, CDR1 is GTSNPN and CDR2 SVGIG (reference sequence).

V is TRBV15 and J is TRBJ2-3; possible D gene TRBD2, 5 bases. This CDR3 is built from 13 residues. Germline loops: CDR1 LNHNV, CDR2 YYDKDF (reference sequence). With 3 bases removed from V and 7 bases from J, the gap between germline ends came to 11 bases. CDR3 in amino acids: CATSSEDFYTQYF. The CDR3 DNA sequence: TGTGCCACCAGCAGCGAGGACTTTTATACGCAGTATTTT.

On this clone itself: Sequence at one end of the junction differs from germline and may be a read error. The rearrangement joins TRBV7-7 to TRBJ2-2, with TRBD2 matching 12 bases. Germline V gives CDR1 SSHAT, CDR2 FNYEAQ (reference sequence). The CDR3 contains 17 residues. The CDR3 loop is CASSSFPGLAGTGELFF. CDR3 DNA: TGTGCTAGCAGCTCCTTCCCGGGACTAGCGGGCACCGGGGAGCTGTTTTTT.

This rearrangement joins TRBV7-9 to TRBJ2-1; 11 bases are a match to TRBD2. This CDR3 is built from 17 residues. Germline trimming cut 2 bases from V and 0 bases from J; bases unmatched to any gene: 3. Per the germline V gene, CDR1 is SEHNR and CDR2 is FQNEAQ (reference sequence). CDR3 sequence (DNA): TGTGCCAGCAGCTTACTCACTAGCGGGGGCTCCTACAATGAGCAGTTCTTC. This gives the protein CASSLLTSGGSYNEQFF.